This T cell receptor (beta chain) was identified in a study of T cells in Graves' hyperthyroidism and ophthalmopathy. Broader study findings: In the blood, most expanded thyroid clonotypes above 0.001 appeared as well. Ophthalmopathy, as predicted by the model, came a median roughly 6.3 months after the prediction.

The cohort's ophthalmopathy patients, a group with duration under 3 months, had a Clinical Activity Score of at least 3 and a NOSPECS grade of at least 4. The authors took PBMCs from roughly 9.7 ml fresh peripheral blood. This clonotype was observed many times. Its target is not known. Amplification of TCR beta CDR3 regions used RNA as the template. TCR CDR3 underwent first-round RT-PCR with the HTBI primer set. TCRdb used MiXCR to reprocess the multiplex PCR reads, holding one entry per CDR3 protein. The sample gives some 490,000 distinct CDR3 sequences, roughly 15% of which show up once; 25% to 30% is in the top ten. The clonotype was recovered from a woman in her thirties with Graves' ophthalmopathy. Source material: blood.

The CDR3 coding sequence is TGTGCCAGTAGTATTCGAACTAGCAGTTTTGGCTACAATGAGCAGTTCTTC. Its translation is CASSIRTSSFGYNEQFF. V is TRBV19 and J is TRBJ2-1; possible D gene TRBD2, 6 bases. This CDR3 comprises 17 residues. Trimming pared 3 bases from V and 3 bases from J, leaving 18 bases between. Looked up from germline, CDR1 is LNHDA and CDR2 is SQIVND (reference sequence).